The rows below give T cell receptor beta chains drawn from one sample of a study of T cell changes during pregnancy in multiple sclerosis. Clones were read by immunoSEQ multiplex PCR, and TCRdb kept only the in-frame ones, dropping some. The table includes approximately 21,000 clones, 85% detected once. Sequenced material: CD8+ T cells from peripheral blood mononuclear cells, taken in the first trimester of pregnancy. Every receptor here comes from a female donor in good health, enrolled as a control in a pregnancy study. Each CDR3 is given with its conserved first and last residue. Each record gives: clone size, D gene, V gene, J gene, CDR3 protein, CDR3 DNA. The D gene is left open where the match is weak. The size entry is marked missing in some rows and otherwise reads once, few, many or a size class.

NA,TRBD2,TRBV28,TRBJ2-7,CASRSQGLAAYEQYF,TGTGCCAGCAGAAGTCAGGGACTAGCGGCCTACGAGCAGTACTTC
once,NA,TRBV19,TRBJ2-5,CASPSRPSPEGETQYF,TGTGCCAGTCCCTCAAGGCCTAGCCCAGAAGGAGAGACCCAGTACTTC
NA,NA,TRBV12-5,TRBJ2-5,CASATGRVETQYF,TGTGCTAGCGCAACAGGGCGGGTAGAGACCCAGTACTTC
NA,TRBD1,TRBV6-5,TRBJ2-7,CASSYSKWQGDYEQYF,TGTGCCAGCAGTTACTCGAAGTGGCAGGGGGACTACGAGCAGTACTTC
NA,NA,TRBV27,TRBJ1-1,CASNIQPAGLDEAFF,TGTGCCAGCAACATACAACCGGCAGGGCTGGATGAAGCTTTCTTT
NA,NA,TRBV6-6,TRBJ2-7,CASTPDRTYEQYF,TGTGCCAGCACCCCTGACAGGACTTACGAGCAGTACTTC
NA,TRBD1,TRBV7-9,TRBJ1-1,CASSSTGGLLPNTEAFF,TGTGCCAGCAGCTCGACAGGGGGCCTCTTGCCGAACACTGAAGCTTTCTTT
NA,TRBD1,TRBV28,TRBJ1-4,CASSLWQGGTNEKLFF,TGTGCCAGCAGTTTATGGCAGGGGGGAACTAATGAAAAACTGTTTTTT
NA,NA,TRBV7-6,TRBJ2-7,CASGKGETSYEQYF,TGTGCCAGTGGGAAGGGGGAGACCTCCTACGAGCAGTACTTC
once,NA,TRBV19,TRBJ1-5,CASIWTGTTNQPQHF,TGTGCCAGTATCTGGACGGGAACTACCAATCAGCCCCAGCATTTT
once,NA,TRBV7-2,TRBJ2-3,CASSLVPSAGDTQYF,TGTGCCAGCAGCTTAGTCCCTAGCGCCGGAGATACGCAGTATTTT
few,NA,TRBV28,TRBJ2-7,CASSLGVGGYEQYF,TGTGCCAGCAGTTTAGGGGTAGGAGGATACGAGCAGTACTTC
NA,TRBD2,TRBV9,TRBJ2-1,CASRSSRGGYNEQFF,TGTGCCAGCAGGAGTAGCCGGGGGGGCTACAATGAGCAGTTCTTC
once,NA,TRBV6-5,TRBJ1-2,CASTHFRDSSYGYTF,TGTGCCAGTACTCATTTCCGGGACTCATCCTATGGCTACACCTTC
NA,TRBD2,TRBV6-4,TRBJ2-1,CASSEGLAGDNEQFF,TGTGCCAGCAGTGAGGGGCTAGCGGGAGACAATGAGCAGTTCTTC
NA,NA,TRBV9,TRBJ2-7,CASSLGGQAYEQYF,TGTGCCAGCAGCTTGGGAGGACAAGCGTACGAGCAGTACTTC
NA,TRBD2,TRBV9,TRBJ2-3,CASSPHSGGQDTQYF,TGTGCCAGCAGTCCTCATAGCGGGGGCCAGGATACGCAGTATTTT
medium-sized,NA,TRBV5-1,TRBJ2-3,CASSRYGPTDTQYF,TGCGCCAGCAGTAGATACGGTCCCACAGATACGCAGTATTTT
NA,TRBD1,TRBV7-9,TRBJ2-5,CASSLRTGSQETQYF,TGTGCCAGCAGCTTACGGACAGGGTCCCAAGAGACCCAGTACTTC
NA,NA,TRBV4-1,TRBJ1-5,CASSGGGNQPQHF,TGCGCCAGCAGTGGGGGGGGCAATCAGCCCCAGCATTTT
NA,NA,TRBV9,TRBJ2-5,CASSVSFRGKKETQYF,TGTGCCAGCAGCGTATCGTTCAGGGGTAAAAAAGAGACCCAGTACTTC
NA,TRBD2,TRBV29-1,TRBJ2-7,CSVTPGTSSTYEQYF,TGCAGCGTCACTCCTGGGACTAGCTCTACCTACGAGCAGTACTTC